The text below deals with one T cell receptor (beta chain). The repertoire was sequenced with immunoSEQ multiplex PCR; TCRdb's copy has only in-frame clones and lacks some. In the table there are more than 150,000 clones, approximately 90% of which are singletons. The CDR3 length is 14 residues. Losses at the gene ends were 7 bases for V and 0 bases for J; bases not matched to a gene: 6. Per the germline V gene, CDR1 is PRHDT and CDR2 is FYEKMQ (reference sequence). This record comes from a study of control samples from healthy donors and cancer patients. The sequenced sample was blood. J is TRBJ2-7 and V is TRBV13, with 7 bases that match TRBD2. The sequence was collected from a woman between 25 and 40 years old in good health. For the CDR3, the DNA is TGTGCCAGCAACCGGCGGGAGATCTCCTACGAGCAGTACTTC. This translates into CASNRREISYEQYF.